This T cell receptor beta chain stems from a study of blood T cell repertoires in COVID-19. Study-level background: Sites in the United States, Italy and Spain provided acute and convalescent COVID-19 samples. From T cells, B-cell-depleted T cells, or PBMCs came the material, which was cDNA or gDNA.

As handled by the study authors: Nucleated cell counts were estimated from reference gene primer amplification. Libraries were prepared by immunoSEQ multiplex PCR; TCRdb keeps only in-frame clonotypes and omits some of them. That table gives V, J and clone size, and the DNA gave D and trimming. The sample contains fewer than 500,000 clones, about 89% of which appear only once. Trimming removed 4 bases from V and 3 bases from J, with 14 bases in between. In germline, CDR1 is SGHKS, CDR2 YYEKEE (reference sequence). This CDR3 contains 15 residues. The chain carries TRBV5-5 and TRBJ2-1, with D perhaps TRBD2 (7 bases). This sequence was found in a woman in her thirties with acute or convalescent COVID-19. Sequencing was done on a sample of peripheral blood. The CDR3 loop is CASSQGLADYNEQFF. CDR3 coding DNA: TGTGCCAGCAGCCAGGGGCTAGCGGACTACAATGAGCAGTTCTTC. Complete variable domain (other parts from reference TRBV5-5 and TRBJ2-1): DAGVTQSPTHLIKTRGQQVTLRCSPISGHKSVSWYQQVLGQGPQFIFQYYEKEERGRGNFPDRFSARQFPNYSSELNVNALLLGDSALYLCASSQGLADYNEQFFGPGTRLTVL.